The TCR beta chain under discussion was sequenced for a study of T cells in women clearing cervical HPV infection. In the study overall: Women with histologically confirmed HPV16-related CIN3 or worse, 2 with invasive cancer, served as cases. Cases' blood sampling followed lesion detection by median about 150 days (90 to 200).

Here immunoSEQ multiplex PCR was the method, and the copy in TCRdb shows in-frame clones only, minus some. This sample's clone table lists some 30,000 clones. A remark on this clone: Antigen unknown. The sequence runs out 3 residues before the end of the CDR3; the remainder is reconstructed from the germline J gene.

CDR1 and CDR2 (germline): SNHLY, FYNNEI. CDR3 size: 10 residues. V lost 4 bases, J lost 7 bases, and 4 bases lay in between. Study results and limitations: Each sample's T-cell count was unknown, possibly confounding richness.

V is TRBV2 and J is TRBJ1-1; D gene unclear. The receptor comes from a woman between 18 and 75 years old with a cervical HPV16 infection that either progressed to CIN3+ or cleared (not recorded which). The sequenced sample was blood buffy coat. The sequenced CDR3 bases are TGTGCCAGCAGTGGTCGTGAA. Protein: CASSGRE. The full-length CDR3 reads as CASSGREAFF.